This is a list of T cell receptor beta chains from one sample in a study of T cell repertoires in cytomegalovirus infection. TCRdb used MiXCR to reprocess the reads, holding one entry per CDR3 protein. The sample includes fewer than 1,000,000 distinct CDR3 sequences, roughly 30% seen only once; the top ten take more than 13%. Their cognate antigens are unknown. Here the sequenced sample was cultured CD8+ T cells from PBMCs, taken from culture after CMV antigen stimulation. The receptor source for this set is a human donor in good health (CMV status not recorded). Some clones in this sample may be carry-over from other donors' samples. CDR3s include the opening cysteine and the closing phenylalanine or tryptophan. Fields, in order: V gene, clone size, D gene, J gene, CDR3 DNA, CDR3 protein. A D gene is named only where the DNA matches it firmly. Expanded clones are given a class, and other clones once, few, many or no size at all.

v_gene: TRBV6-8; abundance: .; d_gene: .; j_gene: TRBJ2-7; CDR3nt: TGTGCCAGCAGTTACTCGACAGCACGCTACGAGCAGTACTTC; CDR3aa: CASSYSTARYEQYF
v_gene: TRBV11-1; abundance: .; d_gene: .; j_gene: TRBJ1-5; CDR3nt: TGTGCCAGCAGCCCGATTGGGATCGAGCCCCAGCATTTT; CDR3aa: CASSPIGIEPQHF
v_gene: TRBV29-1; abundance: few; d_gene: .; j_gene: TRBJ1-2; CDR3nt: TGCAGCGCTGCGGACGAGTATTACTATGGCTACACCTTC; CDR3aa: CSAADEYYYGYTF
v_gene: TRBV12-3/TRBV12-4; abundance: many; d_gene: TRBD1; j_gene: TRBJ2-5; CDR3nt: TGTGCCAGCAGTCTGGGACAGGGGACCCAAGAGACCCAGTACTTC; CDR3aa: CASSLGQGTQETQYF
v_gene: TRBV7-8; abundance: many; d_gene: TRBD2; j_gene: TRBJ2-1; CDR3nt: TGTGCCAGCAGCTACATAGGGACTAGCGGGGGGCCAGCGGGATTGGGTGAGCAGTTCTTC; CDR3aa: CASSYIGTSGGPAGLGEQFF
v_gene: TRBV12-3/TRBV12-4; abundance: .; d_gene: .; j_gene: TRBJ2-4; CDR3nt: TGTGCCAGCAACAGGGCTGTTGAGGAAGTGAACATTCAGTACTTC; CDR3aa: CASNRAVEEVNIQYF
v_gene: TRBV7-8; abundance: .; d_gene: .; j_gene: TRBJ2-7; CDR3nt: TGTGCCAGCAGCTACGGAGCAAACGAGCAGTACTTC; CDR3aa: CASSYGANEQYF
v_gene: TRBV7-6; abundance: .; d_gene: TRBD1; j_gene: TRBJ2-1; CDR3nt: TGTGCCAGCAGCCAGGACAGGGGGCGATACAATGAGCAGTTCTTC; CDR3aa: CASSQDRGRYNEQFF
v_gene: TRBV7-9; abundance: many; d_gene: .; j_gene: TRBJ2-1; CDR3nt: TGTGCCAGCAGCTTAGAAAGGACCCTCAATGAGCAGTTCTTC; CDR3aa: CASSLERTLNEQFF
v_gene: TRBV7-3; abundance: .; d_gene: TRBD2; j_gene: TRBJ2-2; CDR3nt: TGTGCCAGCAGCCCACCTGGGGTTCAACTGGCGAGCGGGGGGCCCACCCCGAACACCGGGGAGCTGTTTTTT; CDR3aa: CASSPPGVQLASGGPTPNTGELFF
v_gene: TRBV20-1; abundance: .; d_gene: .; j_gene: TRBJ2-2; CDR3nt: TGCAGTGCTCCGGACCTCAACGGGGACACCGGGGAGCTGTTTTTT; CDR3aa: CSAPDLNGDTGELFF
v_gene: TRBV4-1; abundance: few; d_gene: .; j_gene: TRBJ1-5; CDR3nt: TGCGCCAGCAGCCAAGAGAGGGTAGGTCAGCCCCAGCATTTT; CDR3aa: CASSQERVGQPQHF
v_gene: TRBV7-3; abundance: few; d_gene: .; j_gene: TRBJ2-1; CDR3nt: TGTGCCAGCAGCCCCGGACTTGACAATGAGCAGTTCTTC; CDR3aa: CASSPGLDNEQFF
v_gene: TRBV6-6; abundance: many; d_gene: .; j_gene: TRBJ1-3; CDR3nt: TGTGCCAGCAGTCACCCAACTGGGAGCGGAAACACCATATATTTT; CDR3aa: CASSHPTGSGNTIYF
v_gene: TRBV15; abundance: .; d_gene: .; j_gene: TRBJ1-2; CDR3nt: TGTGCCACCCAGGGAACGTCTAACTATGGCTACACCTTC; CDR3aa: CATQGTSNYGYTF
v_gene: TRBV2; abundance: few; d_gene: .; j_gene: TRBJ2-7; CDR3nt: TGTGCCAGCAGTGAAGCTACCCTGGGGCTCTCCTACGAGCAGTACTTC; CDR3aa: CASSEATLGLSYEQYF